One and the same sample provided the 9 T cell receptor beta chains below, sequenced in a study of graft-versus-host responses after intestinal transplantation (dated by TCRdb to the early 2020s). The time point label here, explained by the study, means: cells obtained before transplantation from donor or recipient. In the mixed lymphocyte reactions, roughly 200,000 CFSE-labeled pre-transplant responders were plated with roughly 200,000 irradiated violet-dye-labeled stimulators and cultured for approximately 6 days. Library method: the immunoSEQ multiplex PCR assay. The immuneACCESS repertoire file appears here via TCRdb, limited to in-frame rearrangements. These files lack a portion of the clones; in checked studies, under half of the deficit traces to unresolved V genes, and the cause of the others is not known. Here the sample has about 17,000 clones; approximately 40% occur a single time. The top ten clonotypes cover under 4.5% of the sample.

The specimen comprised alloreactive CD8+ T cells from a mixed lymphocyte reaction culture, sampled before intestinal transplant. The label giving this sample's cell subset or site can be read as: CFSE-low proliferating T cells sorted from roughly six-day pre-transplant mixed lymphocyte reaction (GvH or HvG direction). The receptors were gathered from a human patient who received an intestinal transplant.

The CDR3 DNA reads TGTGCCAGCAGCTTCCTAGCCTCGAGGAATTCACCCCTCCACTTT. This gives the protein CASSFLASRNSPLHF. V gene TRBV7-9 combines with J gene TRBJ1-6; D is unclear. V dropped 3 bases and J dropped 7 bases, with 13 bases sitting between them. Germline V gene data show CDR1 as SEHNR and CDR2 as FQNEAQ (reference sequence). This CDR3 comprises 15 residues.

The chain uses TRBV27 and TRBJ1-5; possibly TRBD1 for D (5 bases). This CDR3 region has 15 residues. Germline loops: CDR1 MNHEY, CDR2 SMNVEV (reference sequence). V was clipped by 3 bases and J by 3 bases, with 12 bases between them. CDR3 coding DNA: TGTGCCAGCAGTTTCAGGGCTGGGGTCAATCAGCCCCAGCATTTT. Amino acids: CASSFRAGVNQPQHF.

This clone came up a few times. V is TRBV9 and J is TRBJ2-7; TRBD2 matches at 7 bases. Per the germline V gene, CDR1 is SGDLS and CDR2 is YYNGEE. The CDR3 length is 16 residues. V shed 0 bases and J 0 bases; nucleotides not matched to a gene: 6. For the CDR3, the DNA is TGTGCCAGCAGCGTAGGGGCTAGCGGCAACTCCTACGAGCAGTACTTC. It translates to CASSVGASGNSYEQYF.

This clone was seen more than once but under ten times. V gene TRBV6-9 combines with J gene TRBJ2-1, with a tentative D call TRBD2 (5 bases). The ends were cut back, 3 bases at V and 6 bases at J, with 9 bases in the middle. Germline CDR1 and CDR2: MNHGY and SVAAGI. The CDR3 loop spans 13 amino acids. CDR3 in amino acids: CASSYSRGNEQFF. CDR3 DNA sequence: TGTGCCAGCAGTTACTCCCGGGGCAATGAGCAGTTCTTC.

V gene TRBV30 combines with J gene TRBJ2-1, with 10 bases fitting TRBD2. The CDR3 consists of 15 residues. CDR1 and CDR2 from the germline V gene are GTSNPN and SVGIG (reference sequence). The ends lost 4 bases at V and 4 bases at J; junction bases unmatched: 7. CDR3 in amino acids: CAWNGASGRYNEQFF. As DNA, the CDR3 is TGTGCCTGGAACGGGGCTAGCGGGAGATACAATGAGCAGTTCTTC.

This clone is categorized as medium-sized. The chain recombines TRBV13 with TRBJ2-3, with 7 bases that match TRBD2. V lost 5 bases to trimming and J lost 4 bases; unmatched junction nucleotides: 3. Germline CDR1 is PRHDT and CDR2 is FYEKMQ (reference sequence). This CDR3 has 13 residues. CDR3 nucleotides: TGTGCCAGCAGCACCGGACTAGCAGATACGCAGTATTTT. Amino acids: CASSTGLADTQYF.

The V call is TRBV6-4, the J call TRBJ2-5; tentative D call: TRBD2 (6 bases). The CDR3 consists of 12 residues. Germline V gives CDR1 MRHNA, CDR2 SNTAGT. Trimming took 5 bases from V and 8 from J, leaving 12 bases between them. CDR3 sequence (DNA): TGTGCCAGCAGTTCGGGGGACGAAACCCAGTACTTC. As protein: CASSSGDETQYF.

This chain links TRBV27 with TRBJ2-2, with 7 bases lining up with TRBD2. Per germline, CDR1 MNHEY and CDR2 SMNVEV (reference sequence). The junction had 6 bases not matched to a gene; V was cut back by 5 bases and J by 6 bases. The CDR3 runs to 14 residues. Here the CDR3 reads CASSPGRYPGELFF. In DNA, the CDR3 is TGTGCCAGCAGTCCCGGGAGGTACCCCGGGGAGCTGTTTTTT.

This chain joins TRBV11-3 and TRBJ2-1, with 14 bases identical to TRBD2. The CDR3 runs to 16 residues. With V trimmed by 4 bases and J by 6 bases, 5 bases remained unmatched. Germline V gene lookup returns CDR1 SGHNT and CDR2 YENEEA. In DNA, the CDR3 is TGTGCCAGCAGCTCCTACGGGACTAGCGGGAGCAATGAGCAGTTCTTC. The encoded protein is CASSSYGTSGSNEQFF.